This T cell receptor (beta chain) was captured in a study of post-analysis software for immune sequencing data. Whole-study results and caveats: Samples sharing a preparation batch grouped tightly together when assessed by F measure. Comparison of patients with controls showed five TRBV segments more frequent in patients, TRBV5-6, TRBV5-1 and TRBV20-1 among them. Multiple sclerosis patients showed significantly lower normalized Chao1 diversity than controls did.

Details on this clonotype: What it binds is unknown.

Each TCR beta cDNA library carried unique molecular identifiers. When roughly 0.85 to 11 million T cells were used, they gave hundreds of thousands of cDNA molecules. TCRdb re-derived calls from the PCR reads in MiXCR, one entry per CDR3 protein. The repertoire holds a few hundred thousand distinct CDR3 sequences, with over 30% as singletons. CDR3 length: 15 amino acids. V was pared by 3 bases and J by 3 bases, with 14 bases between. Germline V gene data show CDR1 as SGHTA and CDR2 as FQGNSA. Sequencing was carried out using blood. The receptor was derived from a girl aged 2-10 years with multiple sclerosis. This rearrangement joins TRBV7-2 to TRBJ1-2, with D unresolved. DNA of the CDR3: TGTGCCAGCAGCTTCCACGGAGGGAGCGACTATGGCTACACCTTC. This gives the protein CASSFHGGSDYGYTF.